These 17 T cell receptor beta chains were sequenced from one sample in a study of T-cell memory formation after mild COVID-19. MiXCR was run by TCRdb on the 5' RACE reads, yielding one entry per CDR3 protein. The table has more than 350,000 distinct CDR3 sequences, more than 15% seen once. The sequencing sample was made of PBMCs or a T cell subset sorted from them (not recorded which). These receptors were obtained from a man between 18 and 35 years old who had mild COVID-19 (a few samples of this study predate the infection). Cell type and time point are not known.

V is TRBV6-2 or TRBV6-3 and J is TRBJ2-6; tentatively, D is TRBD2 (5 bases). The length of the CDR3 is 13 residues. The V end lost 6 bases, the J end lost 2 bases, and 5 bases lay between the germline ends. Germline V lookup: CDR1 MNHEY, CDR2 SVGEGT. The DNA of the CDR3 is TGTGCCAGCAGGACTACTGGGGCCAACGTCCTGACTTTC. It encodes CASRTTGANVLTF.

The V call is TRBV10-2, the J call TRBJ1-2, with D possibly being TRBD1 (5 bases). The ends were cut back, 5 bases at V and 4 bases at J, with 11 bases in the middle. CDR1 WSHSY and CDR2 SAAADI come from the germline V gene. The CDR3 is 13 residues long. In DNA, the CDR3 is TGCGCCAGCAGTAATAGAGGGGTCTATGGCTACACCTTC. It is translated as CASSNRGVYGYTF.

The chain has TRBV7-6 and TRBJ2-3; TRBD1 agrees at 11 bases. From germline, CDR1 is SGHVS and CDR2 FNYEAQ. The CDR3 contains 15 residues. V shed 5 bases and J 1 base; nucleotides not matched to a gene: 2. In nucleotides, the CDR3 is TGTGCCAGCAGCGGACAGGGGGCTGGCACAGATACGCAGTATTTT. Translation: CASSGQGAGTDTQYF.

The J gene is TRBJ2-4, the V gene TRBV29-1; TRBD1 aligns across 10 bases. The ends lost 6 bases at V and 4 bases at J; junction bases unmatched: 0. Germline loops: CDR1 SQVTM, CDR2 ANQGSEA. The CDR3 length is 12 residues. The CDR3 DNA sequence: TGCAGCGTGGGACAGGGGAAAAACATTCAGTACTTC. This codes for CSVGQGKNIQYF.

This clonotype is a singleton in its sample. J is TRBJ2-3 and V is TRBV24-1, with TRBD1 identical over 8 bases. After removal of 2 bases from V and 4 bases from J, the junction contained 7 bases not matched to a gene. The CDR3 is made up of 16 amino acids. CDR1 KGHDR and CDR2 SFDVKD come from the germline V gene. CDR3 DNA: TGTGCCACCAGTGATTCGACAGGGGTTCGCGCAGATACGCAGTATTTT. Translated, it gives CATSDSTGVRADTQYF.

V is TRBV20-1 and J is TRBJ2-7; possible D gene TRBD1, 6 bases. Trimming shortened V by 6 bases and J by 4 bases, and 16 bases separated the two germline ends. Looked up from germline, CDR1 is DFQATT and CDR2 is SNEGSKA (reference sequence). The CDR3 is 13 residues long. CDR3 sequence: CSAERGSVYEQYF. The CDR3 nucleotides read TGCAGTGCCGAGAGGGGGTCGGTTTACGAGCAGTACTTC.

The J gene is TRBJ1-5, the V gene TRBV6-2 or TRBV6-3; D not certain. The germline CDR1 and CDR2 sequences are MNHEY and SVGEGT. The CDR3 runs to 16 residues. The V end lost 4 bases, the J end lost 2 bases, and 15 bases lay between the germline ends. The CDR3, as DNA: TGTGCCAGCAGTTGGATGACCGGCGTCGGCAATCAGCCCCAGCATTTT. It specifies CASSWMTGVGNQPQHF.

This chain joins TRBV5-1 and TRBJ2-1; 10 nucleotides match TRBD2. This CDR3 region has 16 residues. With 4 bases clipped from V and 6 bases from J, the junction kept 10 bases outside the gene matches. In germline, CDR1 is SGHRS, CDR2 YFSETQ. The CDR3 loop reads CASSPVAGGGVNEQFF. Written as DNA, the CDR3 is TGCGCCAGCAGCCCAGTAGCGGGGGGAGGTGTCAATGAGCAGTTCTTC. The full variable domain, its missing parts supplied by reference TRBV5-1 and TRBJ2-1, is KAGVTQTPRYLIKTRGQQVTLSCSPISGHRSVSWYQQTPGQGLQFLFEYFSETQRNKGNFPGRFSGRQFSNSRSEMNVSTLELGDSALYLCASSPVAGGGVNEQFFGPGTRLTVL.

The chain uses TRBV7-2 and TRBJ1-5; no definite D call. The CDR3 runs to 14 residues. From germline, CDR1 is SGHTA and CDR2 FQGNSA. Trimming shortened V by 7 bases and J by 4 bases, and 14 bases separated the two germline ends. The CDR3 DNA sequence: TGTGCCAGCACCCTGAGGGCAGCAAATCAGCCCCAGCATTTT. It encodes CASTLRAANQPQHF.

The V and J genes are TRBV5-6 and TRBJ2-1; 7 bases align to TRBD1. The CDR3 covers 15 residues. The ends lost 3 bases at V and 9 bases at J; junction bases unmatched: 12. CDR1 SGHDT and CDR2 YYEEEE come from the germline V gene. This CDR3 reads CASSSASQGYAEQFF. The CDR3 nucleotides read TGTGCCAGCAGCTCGGCCTCACAGGGGTACGCTGAGCAGTTCTTC.

This clonotype was picked up a small number of times. This chain connects TRBV12-3 or TRBV12-4 to TRBJ2-3; unclear D gene. The CDR3 is 11 amino acids. Trimming pared 5 bases from V and 7 bases from J, leaving 7 bases between. The CDR3, as DNA: TGTGCCAGCAGTCGGTCTAATACGCAGTATTTT. The encoded protein is CASSRSNTQYF.

This clonotype was detected ten times or more. At one end the junction does not follow the germline gene, possibly because of a read error. The rearrangement uses TRBV5-1 and TRBJ2-5; D gene ambiguous. Germline CDR1 is SGHRS and CDR2 is YFSETQ. This CDR3 is built from 13 residues. The CDR3 DNA follows: TGTGCCAGCAGCTTATCGAGTCAAGAGACCCAGTACTTC. This translates into CASSLSSQETQYF.

The chain couples TRBV6-2 or TRBV6-3 to TRBJ1-2; a weak D match, TRBD1 (6 bases). The V end was cut by 2 bases, the J end by 2 bases, with 12 bases between. This CDR3 contains 15 residues. CDR1 and CDR2 (germline): MNHEY, SVGEGT. CDR3: CASSYPGQGNYGYTF. The DNA for the CDR3 is TGTGCCAGCAGTTACCCGGGACAAGGAAACTATGGCTACACCTTC.

The gene calls are TRBV10-3 and TRBJ1-2; D uncertain. The CDR3 is 16 amino acids. V was cut by 3 bases and J by 3 bases, with 17 bases left in between. CDR1 is ENHRY and CDR2 is SYGVKD in the germline V gene. The CDR3 loop is CAISEKSVSRDYGYTF. CDR3 coding DNA: TGTGCCATCAGTGAAAAATCGGTCTCAAGGGACTATGGCTACACCTTC.

This clonotype came up many times. The V and J genes are TRBV10-3 and TRBJ2-3, with 7 bases that match TRBD2. The CDR3 is made up of 15 amino acids. V was pared by 4 bases and J by 2 bases, with 6 bases of the junction left unmatched. CDR1 and CDR2 from the germline V gene are ENHRY and SYGVKD. CDR3 region: CAISVGGGYTDTQYF. The CDR3 bases are TGTGCCATCAGTGTTGGCGGGGGATACACAGATACGCAGTATTTT.

The chain recombines TRBV7-6 with TRBJ1-1; TRBD1 aligns across 10 bases. Germline V gene data show CDR1 as SGHVS and CDR2 as FNYEAQ. The CDR3 spans 16 residues. V was pared by 1 base and J by 7 bases, with 9 bases of the junction left unmatched. The CDR3: CASSLGSRDRGIEAFF. DNA for the CDR3: TGTGCCAGCAGCTTAGGAAGTAGGGACAGGGGCATTGAAGCTTTCTTT.

The J gene is TRBJ1-2, the V gene TRBV7-2; a weak D match, TRBD1 (5 bases). CDR1 is SGHTA, CDR2 FQGNSA, per germline. The length of the CDR3 is 15 residues. With 4 bases removed from V and 5 bases from J, the gap between germline ends came to 17 bases. CDR3 in amino acids: CASSSHPGQGYGYTF. The CDR3 coding sequence is TGTGCCAGCAGCTCCCATCCGGGGCAGGGATATGGCTACACCTTC.